What follows are 13 T cell receptor beta chains derived from one specimen sequenced in a study of T cell repertoires in cytomegalovirus infection. TCRdb passed the reads through MiXCR, listing each CDR3 protein once. The sample shows roughly 860,000 distinct CDR3 sequences, about 30% of them seen only once. Their cognate antigens are unknown. This specimen consisted of cultured CD8+ T cells from PBMCs, obtained from culture after CMV antigen stimulation. The receptor set was obtained from a human donor in good health (CMV status not recorded). Some clones in this sample may be carry-over from other donors' samples.

The chain is built from TRBV9 and TRBJ2-1; 7 bases line up with TRBD2. CDR1 SGDLS and CDR2 YYNGEE come from the germline V gene. The ends lost 0 bases at V and 0 bases at J; junction bases unmatched: 6. CDR3 length equals 17 residues. CDR3 DNA sequence: TGTGCCAGCAGCGTAGGGGGAGCGGGGAGCTCCTACAATGAGCAGTTCTTC. It yields the protein CASSVGGAGSSYNEQFF.

In this sample, this clonotype turned up many times. The chain uses TRBV7-6 and TRBJ2-1; D remains ambiguous. CDR3 length: 13 amino acids. V lost 8 bases to trimming and J lost 0 bases, with 8 bases between them. Germline CDR1 and CDR2: SGHVS and FNYEAQ. CDR3 in DNA: TGTGCCAGCGGAACTTTCTCCTACAATGAGCAGTTCTTC. As protein: CASGTFSYNEQFF.

The J gene is TRBJ2-3, the V gene TRBV27, with D possibly being TRBD1 or TRBD2 (5 bases each). In germline, CDR1 is MNHEY, CDR2 SMNVEV (reference sequence). V was clipped by 6 bases and J by 6 bases, with 16 bases between them. CDR3 size: 14 residues. The CDR3 DNA reads TGTGCCAGCAGCCCCGGGACCGCCAGGGATACGCAGTATTTT. This translates into CASSPGTARDTQYF.

A few counts support this clonotype. This chain connects TRBV6-2 or TRBV6-3 to TRBJ2-2, with D perhaps matching TRBD1 (6 bases). The CDR3 is 14 amino acids. V was trimmed by 4 bases and J by 7 bases, leaving 13 bases between them. CDR1 and CDR2 (germline): MNHEY, SVGEGT. The CDR3 sequence is CASSFLQGNGELFF. CDR3 DNA: TGTGCCAGCAGTTTCCTACAGGGAAACGGGGAGCTGTTTTTT.

The chain recombines TRBV2 with TRBJ2-3; no firm D call. Trimming took off 8 bases at V and 9 bases at J, with 12 bases between the two ends. Germline V gene data show CDR1 as SNHLY and CDR2 as FYNNEI. This CDR3 region has 11 residues. The CDR3 loop is CASRDSPTQYF. In DNA, the CDR3 is TGTGCCAGCCGCGACTCCCCGACGCAGTATTTT. Full variable domain (missing parts from reference TRBV2 and TRBJ2-3): EPEVTQTPSHQVTQMGQEVILRCVPISNHLYFYWYRQILGQKVEFLVSFYNNEISEKSEIFDDQFSVERPDGSNFTLKIRSTKLEDSAMYFCASRDSPTQYFGPGTRLTVL.

This clonotype has ten or more counts. CDR3 sequence: CASFFGGTEAFF. CDR3 coding DNA: TGTGCCAGCTTCTTTGGCGGCACTGAAGCTTTCTTT. This rearrangement joins TRBV27 to TRBJ1-1; no clear D gene. CDR1 is MNHEY, CDR2 SMNVEV, per germline (reference sequence). V shed 8 bases and J shed 4 bases, with 11 bases lying between them. There are 12 residues in the CDR3.

The table lists this clonotype with a count of one. V and J are TRBV14 and TRBJ2-1, with 7 bases lining up with TRBD2. Trimming removed 5 bases from V and 9 bases from J; junction bases left unmatched: 19. In germline, CDR1 is SGHDN, CDR2 FVKESK. CDR3 length equals 17 residues. The CDR3, as DNA: TGTGCCAGCAGCGAAAGACCCCCACCTGACGGGAGGAGTGAGCAGTTCTTC. As protein: CASSERPPPDGRSEQFF.

This clonotype was seen only a few times. The V call is TRBV12-3 or TRBV12-4, the J call TRBJ2-3; D not resolved. V lost 6 bases and J 0 bases, leaving 13 bases between the germline ends. This CDR3 has 15 amino acids. Here the CDR3 reads CASRPVQASTDTQYF. The DNA of the CDR3 is TGTGCCAGCAGACCGGTGCAGGCTAGCACAGATACGCAGTATTTT.

This clonotype was seen a handful of times. V usage is TRBV27 and J usage is TRBJ2-7, with a weak D call TRBD1 (6 bases). The CDR3 length is 15 residues. Trimming pared 6 bases from V and 3 bases from J, leaving 18 bases between. Germline V lookup: CDR1 MNHEY, CDR2 SMNVEV (reference sequence). CDR3 sequence reads: CASSPGRGTIYEQYF. The CDR3 bases are TGTGCCAGCAGCCCCGGTAGGGGGACCATCTACGAGCAGTACTTC.

The table lists this clonotype with a count of one. It may be a read error: a sequence one base away is much more abundant. V and J are TRBV7-6 and TRBJ1-2, with D possibly being TRBD1 (6 bases). The V and J ends lost 3 bases and 7 bases respectively, with 21 bases between them. The CDR3 runs 16 residues. The germline V gene has CDR1 SGHVS and CDR2 FNYEAQ. The CDR3 protein is CASSLDGEGVAFGYTF. CDR3 nucleotide sequence: TGTGCCAGCAGCTTGGATGGAGAGGGGGTGGCCTTTGGCTACACCTTC. Full variable domain (rest looked up from reference TRBV7-6 and TRBJ1-2): GAGVSQSPRYKVTKRGQDVALRCDPISGHVSLYWYRQALGQGPEFLTYFNYEAQQDKSGLPNDRFSAERPEGSISTLTIQRTEQRDSAMYRCASSLDGEGVAFGYTFGSGTRLTVV.

The J gene is TRBJ1-1, the V gene TRBV6-2 or TRBV6-3; 7 positions match TRBD1. In germline, CDR1 is MNHEY, CDR2 SVGEGT. V lost 11 bases and J lost 2; bases outside the gene matches: 11. The CDR3 is 14 amino acids. CDR3 nucleotides: TGTGCCCACGGGCTGGGACAGTTTAACACTGAAGCTTTCTTT. Translated: CAHGLGQFNTEAFF.

The chain recombines TRBV6-5 with TRBJ2-1; 8 bases align to TRBD2. J was trimmed by 0 bases and V by 2 bases; bases with no gene match: 3. The germline CDR1 and CDR2 sequences are MNHEY and SVGAGI. The CDR3 is 16 residues long. CDR3 amino acids: CASSYGSGDSYNEQFF. CDR3 bases: TGTGCCAGCAGTTACGGTAGCGGGGACTCCTACAATGAGCAGTTCTTC.

As for this clonotype: A single base separates this from a much larger clone, so it may be a read error. The rearrangement joins TRBV7-2 to TRBJ1-2; D is uncertain. The V and J ends lost 5 bases and 2 bases respectively, with 15 bases between them. The CDR3 consists of 15 residues. Per the germline V gene, CDR1 is SGHTA and CDR2 is FQGNSA. CDR3 protein: CASSPWAESNYGYTF. The CDR3, as DNA: TGTGCCAGCAGCCCCTGGGCGGAATCCAACTATGGCTACACCTTC.